This TCR beta chain is drawn from a study of blood T cell repertoires in COVID-19 (dated by TCRdb to the early 2020s). For the wider study: Samples covering the acute and convalescent phases of COVID-19 were provided by collaborators in the United States, Italy and Spain. The material from the prospective study consisted of cDNA or gDNA derived from T cells, B-cell-depleted T cells, or PBMCs. Where available, HLA class I and class II types were taken from metadata supplied by the sample provider and were not determined by assay-based typing. Deeply sampled blood TCRbeta repertoires from subjects exposed to, actively infected with, or recovered from COVID-19 were included in the dataset. Samples were obtained from the ongoing ImmuneRACE study (first 160 participants) and from over 1,000 subjects provided by 6 global collaborators. Sample metadata almost always included a de-identified subject ID, COVID-19 status, age in years and sex. The repertoires were made available in a free public database intended to serve as a resource for research on the immune response to SARS-CoV-2.

One collaborating source in Seattle enrolled patients while the patients were actively infected and followed the patients over time throughout the course of disease. Whole blood was collected in K2EDTA tubes by collaborating institutions according to the institutions' own protocols. For TCRbeta analysis, collaborators shipped samples as frozen whole blood, isolated PBMCs, or DNA extracted from either of those sample types. Points the paper makes about the study in general: The amount of clinical and demographic metadata varied by source and participant and was provided uncurated.

CDR1 and CDR2, per the germline V gene, are MDHEN and SYDVKM. The CDR3 numbers 11 residues from cysteine through phenylalanine. Of all the DNA, just the CDR3 is kept, 33 bases in frame from base 1. Between the V and J ends, shortened by 8 bases and 2 bases respectively, the junction contains 7 bases. Note on this clone: It lacks a known antigen. The record has no base qualities; no much larger clone is one base away.

TCRbeta CDR3 regions were amplified from genomic DNA using the immunoSEQ Assay, a bias-controlled multiplex PCR. The authors' analysis ran thus. The number of nucleated cells in each sample was estimated from the amplification of reference gene primers within the assay. To quantify the absolute abundance of each unique TCRbeta CDR3 rearrangement, sequence reads were collapsed and filtered. For each sample, productive Simpson clonality was calculated as the square root of Simpson's diversity index across productive rearrangements. In TCRdb, the immuneACCESS table is reduced to in-frame sequences with V and J assigned. These tables do not hold every clone; where another copy was compared, an unresolved V gene accounts for under half, and the others remain unexplained. V, J and clone size reflect that table, while D and trimming were determined from the DNA. This sample has a few hundred thousand clones in its table, and 84% of those were observed once. The ten top clones hold around a sixth of the sample.

What was sequenced was peripheral blood. The chain links TRBV28 with TRBJ2-7; TRBD2 could be the D gene, as 5 bases match. The source is a person between 65 and 79 years old with COVID-19, enrolled during active disease. Here is the DNA: TGTGCCAGCGCGGAGGCCTACGAGCAGTACTTC. Its translation is CASAEAYEQYF. With all but the CDR3 taken from the reference TRBV28 and TRBJ2-7 genes, the full variable domain is: DVKVTQSSRYLVKRTGEKVFLECVQDMDHENMFWYRQDPGLGLRLIYFSYDVKMKEKGDIPEGYSVSREKKERFSLILESASTNQTSMYLCASAEAYEQYFGPGTRLTVT.